These 27 T cell receptor beta chains came from one sample sequenced in a study of cytomegalovirus exposure and HLA in healthy donors. Primers: 60 Vbeta forward and 13 Jbeta reverse. This table comes from immunoSEQ multiplex PCR, and its TCRdb copy is limited to in-frame clones, with some not included. This sample has about 170,000 clones, with around 85% found just once. Sequencing was done on a sample of PBMCs. These receptors were collected from a boy aged 2 to 9 in good health and CMV-seronegative.

The chain recombines TRBV5-6 with TRBJ2-7; perhaps TRBD1 as D (5 bases). V gave up 3 bases and J gave up 3 bases, with 13 bases separating them. The CDR3 length is 14 residues. The germline V gene has CDR1 SGHDT and CDR2 YYEEEE. In nucleotides, the CDR3 is TGTGCCAGCAGCTCTTCGACAGCGCTCTACGAGCAGTACGTC. Translation: CASSSSTALYEQYV.

The chain combines TRBV28 with TRBJ2-2, with a weak D call TRBD2 (5 bases). CDR1 is MDHEN and CDR2 is SYDVKM in the germline V gene. Trimming stripped 1 base from V and 4 bases from J, with 16 bases between. The CDR3 covers 17 residues. The CDR3, as DNA: TGTGCCAGCAGTTTATTTGACCTGGGAGATTCCACCGGGGAGCTGTTTTTT. This sequence encodes CASSLFDLGDSTGELFF.

This rearrangement joins TRBV2 to TRBJ2-1; D possibly corresponds to TRBD2 (6 bases). This CDR3 has 15 amino acids. Germline assignment: CDR1 SNHLY and CDR2 FYNNEI. The ends were cut back, 4 bases at V and 0 bases at J, with 10 bases in the middle. As DNA, the CDR3 is TGTGCCAGCAGTGTCGGAGGGAGCTCCTACAATGAGCAGTTCTTC. The encoded protein is CASSVGGSSYNEQFF. Using reference TRBV2 and TRBJ2-1 for the parts outside the CDR3, the full variable domain is EPEVTQTPSHQVTQMGQEVILRCVPISNHLYFYWYRQILGQKVEFLVSFYNNEISEKSEIFDDQFSVERPDGSNFTLKIRSTKLEDSAMYFCASSVGGSSYNEQFFGPGTRLTVL.

J is TRBJ2-3 and V is TRBV18; D is undetermined. Germline lookup yields CDR1 KGHSH and CDR2 LQKENI. The CDR3 contains 12 residues. Trimming shortened V by 4 bases and J by 4 bases, and 6 bases separated the two germline ends. CDR3: CASSLQSDTQYF. DNA for the CDR3: TGTGCCAGCTCACTCCAGTCAGATACGCAGTATTTT.

The chain couples TRBV12-1 to TRBJ2-7; whether TRBD2, the table's D call, matches the DNA was not checked. TRBV12-1 is termed a pseudogene. This CDR3 contains 17 residues. The chain's CDR3 is CASSPPEDRSPNGEQYV. CDR3 sequence (DNA): TGTGCCAGCAGCCCCCCCGAGGATAGAAGTCCAAACGGCGAGCAGTACGTC.

This chain links TRBV7-8 with TRBJ2-4; TRBD2 matches 11 bases. Germline CDR1 is SGHVS and CDR2 is FQNEAQ. Unmatched junction bases numbered 2, after V lost 1 base and J lost 3 bases. The CDR3 length is 16 residues. CDR3 nucleotide sequence: TGTGCCAGCAGCTTAGAACTAGCGGGAGTCAAAAACATTCAGTACTTC. Its protein is CASSLELAGVKNIQYF. Full variable domain (outside the CDR3, taken from reference TRBV7-8 and TRBJ2-4): GAGVSQSPRYKVAKRGQDVALRCDPISGHVSLFWYQQALGQGPEFLTYFQNEAQLDKSGLPSDRFFAERPEGSVSTLKIQRTQQEDSAVYLCASSLELAGVKNIQYFGAGTRLSVL.

The chain uses TRBV5-4 and TRBJ2-2; 13 nucleotides line up with TRBD2. Trimming cost V 5 bases and J 5 bases; bases outside gene matches: 15. The germline V gene has CDR1 SGHNT and CDR2 YYREEE (reference sequence). The CDR3 runs to 19 residues. This chain's CDR3 is CASSPKAGLAGVGTGELFF. Written as DNA, the CDR3 is TGTGCCAGCAGTCCCAAGGCAGGACTAGCGGGAGTGGGGACCGGGGAGCTGTTTTTT.

V gene TRBV5-1 combines with J gene TRBJ2-5, with D perhaps matching TRBD1 (5 bases). TRBJ2-7 matches the DNA end more closely, so the J call is doubtful. The CDR3 runs to 13 residues. CDR1 SGHRS and CDR2 YFSETQ come from the germline V gene. The CDR3 region is CASSSRTTHEQYF. The CDR3 DNA reads TGCGCCAGCAGCTCAAGGACAACCCACGAGCAGTACTTC.

The V call is TRBV2, the J call TRBJ1-2; D unclear. The germline V gene has CDR1 SNHLY and CDR2 FYNNEI. V lost 3 bases and J lost 6, with 11 bases in between. This CDR3 comprises 13 residues. CDR3 sequence: CASSDRRQHGYTF. The CDR3 DNA follows: TGTGCCAGCAGTGACAGGAGGCAGCATGGCTACACCTTC.

The rearrangement links TRBV5-1 to TRBJ2-3; D not resolved. Germline values: CDR1 SGHRS, CDR2 YFSETQ. The CDR3 has 14 amino acids. Trimming stripped 0 bases from V and 2 bases from J, with 7 bases between. Here the CDR3 DNA reads TGCGCCAGCAGCTTGGAACCAGTCACAGATACGCAGTATTTT. Protein product: CASSLEPVTDTQYF.

This clone was recorded a few times. V is TRBV28 and J is TRBJ2-6; tentatively, D is TRBD2 (6 bases). The CDR3 spans 15 residues. Per germline, CDR1 MDHEN and CDR2 SYDVKM. V lost 5 bases and J lost 1, with 9 bases in between. The CDR3 loop is CASSPGDSGANVLTF. The CDR3 DNA reads TGTGCCAGCAGTCCGGGGGATTCTGGGGCCAACGTCCTGACTTTC.

The chain uses TRBV2 and TRBJ2-7; possibly TRBD1 for D (5 bases). Germline-derived CDR1 and CDR2 are SNHLY and FYNNEI. V was pared by 2 bases and J by 4 bases, with 12 bases between. The CDR3 extends over 14 amino acids. CDR3 in DNA: TGTGCCAGCAGTGAAAATTACAGGCAATACGAGCAGTACGTC. It yields the protein CASSENYRQYEQYV.

This rearrangement joins TRBV29-1 to TRBJ2-3, with 10 bases lining up with TRBD2. From germline, CDR1 is SQVTM and CDR2 ANQGSEA. The CDR3 is 13 amino acids. The V and J ends lost 7 bases and 1 base, in that order; junction bases with no gene match: 2. The CDR3 bases are TGCAGCGCCCTAGCGGGGGGCACAGATACGCAGTATTTT. This sequence encodes CSALAGGTDTQYF.

The rearrangement links TRBV5-1 to TRBJ1-1; D not resolved. The CDR3 totals 16 residues. V lost 0 bases and J 0 bases, leaving 12 bases between the germline ends. Germline assignment: CDR1 SGHRS and CDR2 YFSETQ. The DNA for the CDR3 is TGCGCCAGCAGCTTGGATTTATGGCCCGTGAACACTGAAGCTTTCTTT. Amino acid sequence: CASSLDLWPVNTEAFF. The whole variable domain, remainder taken from reference TRBV5-1 and TRBJ1-1, is KAGVTQTPRYLIKTRGQQVTLSCSPISGHRSVSWYQQTPGQGLQFLFEYFSETQRNKGNFPGRFSGRQFSNSRSEMNVSTLELGDSALYLCASSLDLWPVNTEAFFGQGTRLTVV.

This clone occurred once. This sequence joins TRBV2 and TRBJ1-1; 7 nucleotides agree with TRBD1. There are 14 residues in the CDR3. Trimming at V came to 7 bases and at J to 1 base, leaving 6 bases not matched to a gene. Germline CDR1 reads SNHLY; CDR2 reads FYNNEI. CDR3 residues: CASTRTGANTEAFF. In DNA form, the CDR3 reads TGTGCCAGCACTCGGACAGGAGCGAACACTGAAGCTTTCTTT. The entire variable domain, with the rest obtained from reference TRBV2 and TRBJ1-1, is as follows: EPEVTQTPSHQVTQMGQEVILRCVPISNHLYFYWYRQILGQKVEFLVSFYNNEISEKSEIFDDQFSVERPDGSNFTLKIRSTKLEDSAMYFCASTRTGANTEAFFGQGTRLTVV.

The chain has TRBV28 and TRBJ1-1; 7 nucleotides align to TRBD1. V lost 6 bases, J lost 1 base, and 5 bases stayed unmatched. Germline loops: CDR1 MDHEN, CDR2 SYDVKM. The CDR3 is 14 amino acids. The CDR3 loop is CASSPGGGNTEAFF. For the CDR3, the DNA is TGTGCCAGCAGCCCAGGGGGAGGGAACACTGAAGCTTTCTTT.

This clone was recorded a few times. V gene TRBV4-1 combines with J gene TRBJ1-4; TRBD1 might be the D (5 bases). The germline V and J ends were trimmed by 3 bases and 7 bases, with 12 bases remaining between them. There are 14 residues in the CDR3. The germline V gene has CDR1 MGHRA and CDR2 YSYEKL. The CDR3 nucleotides are TGCGCCAGCAGCCAGACAAGGGGAGGTGAAAAACTGTTTTTT. Translation gives CASSQTRGGEKLFF.

The count of this clone is one. Its ends do not fully match the called genes, so a read error is possible. The CDR3 sequence: CATSDRGEAEAFF. The CDR3 DNA follows: TGTGCCACTAGTGACAGGGGCGAGGCTGAAGCTTTCTTT. The rearrangement uses TRBV19 and TRBJ1-1, with TRBD1 matching 8 bases. Looked up from germline, CDR1 is LNHDA and CDR2 is SQIVND (reference sequence). The length of the CDR3 is 13 residues.

The J gene is TRBJ2-2, the V gene TRBV7-8, with D possibly matching TRBD2 (6 bases). CDR1 is SGHVS, CDR2 FQNEAQ, per germline. This CDR3 is 15 amino acids long. V shed 6 bases and J shed 1 base, with 12 bases lying between them. In DNA, the CDR3 is TGTGCCAGCAGGGAGGGGAGGATGAACACCGGGGAGCTGTTTTTT. Translating it yields CASREGRMNTGELFF.

The chain couples TRBV7-9 to TRBJ2-7; unclear D gene. The CDR3 is 13 residues long. Germline CDR1 reads SEHNR; CDR2 reads FQNEAQ (reference sequence). Trimming removed 5 bases at V and 1 base at J, with 9 bases between. The CDR3 region is CASSGRPSYEQYV. The CDR3 DNA follows: TGTGCCAGCAGCGGCAGGCCTTCCTACGAGCAGTACGTC.

This chain joins TRBV7-2 and TRBJ2-3, with TRBD1 matching 8 bases. CDR3 length: 13 residues. CDR1 SGHTA and CDR2 FQGNSA come from the germline V gene. The V gene end was trimmed by 4 bases and the J gene end by 8 bases; junction bases not matched to a gene: 5. In nucleotides, the CDR3 is TGTGCCAGCAGCTCCAGGGGGCTGGGTACGCAGTATTTT. It translates to CASSSRGLGTQYF.

The CDR3 DNA is TGTGCCAGCAGCTTGAGGCTTTCCGGGAAGGGCTACACCTTC. This encodes CASSLRLSGKGYTF. The gene calls are TRBV5-4 and TRBJ1-2; D is unclear. CDR3 length: 14 residues. Germline V gives CDR1 SGHNT, CDR2 YYREEE (reference sequence). Trimming cost V 1 base and J 8 bases, with 15 bases left between them.

The chain recombines TRBV28 with TRBJ2-7; D might be TRBD1 (6 bases). Germline values: CDR1 MDHEN, CDR2 SYDVKM. V lost 5 bases, J lost 0 bases, and 14 bases lay in between. This CDR3 contains 15 residues. As DNA, the CDR3 is TGTGCCAGCAGTACCCACAGGGAAGACTCCTACGAGCAGTACTTC. It codes for CASSTHREDSYEQYF.

J is TRBJ1-5 and V is TRBV19, with D possibly TRBD1 on 6 matching bases. The CDR3 totals 15 residues. V was shortened by 1 base and J by 6 bases, with 13 bases between the two germline ends. Germline V CDR1 and CDR2: LNHDA, SQIVND (reference sequence). The CDR3 coding sequence is TGTGCCAGTAGTATAGTGGGGGGGGGCACTCAGCCCCAGCATTTT. It specifies CASSIVGGGTQPQHF.

This clone appeared a single time. V is TRBV6-6 and J is TRBJ2-2; 9 nucleotides agree with TRBD1. The CDR3 runs 15 residues. The germline V gene has CDR1 MNHNY and CDR2 SVGAGI (reference sequence). V dropped 6 bases and J dropped 5; count of bases not matched to a gene: 7. This CDR3 reads CASRPGQGLTGELFF. The CDR3 DNA is TGTGCCAGCAGACCCGGACAGGGGCTTACCGGGGAGCTGTTTTTT.

V usage is TRBV28 and J usage is TRBJ2-1, with TRBD1 matching 9 bases. J gave up 0 bases and V 4 bases, and 4 bases lay outside the gene matches. The germline gives CDR1 MDHEN, CDR2 SYDVKM. This CDR3 comprises 16 residues. The CDR3 loop reads CASSSHRGRSYNEQFF. CDR3 nucleotide sequence: TGTGCCAGCAGTTCTCACAGGGGGCGCTCCTACAATGAGCAGTTCTTC. The variable domain in full, with the rest retrieved from reference TRBV28 and TRBJ2-1, is DVKVTQSSRYLVKRTGEKVFLECVQDMDHENMFWYRQDPGLGLRLIYFSYDVKMKEKGDIPEGYSVSREKKERFSLILESASTNQTSMYLCASSSHRGRSYNEQFFGPGTRLTVL.

The rearrangement uses TRBV28 and TRBJ2-6; D perhaps matches TRBD1 (5 bases). This CDR3 comprises 15 residues. Germline CDR1 is MDHEN and CDR2 is SYDVKM. V lost 8 bases and J 2 bases, leaving 13 bases between the germline ends. This CDR3 is CASGVRVPGANVLTF. CDR3 sequence (DNA): TGTGCCAGCGGGGTCAGGGTACCTGGGGCCAACGTCCTGACTTTC.